This paragraph covers one T cell receptor beta chain sequence. Its antigen remains unidentified. This sample stems from a study of cytomegalovirus exposure and HLA in healthy donors. Whole-study findings and limits: Later analysis associated a missense DCLRE1C variant with TCR beta V- and J-gene trimming.

The V end lost 8 bases, the J end lost 4 bases, and 15 bases lay between the germline ends. From germline, CDR1 is LNHDA and CDR2 SQIVND (reference sequence). The CDR3 spans 13 residues. Use of 60 Vbeta and 13 Jbeta primers characterized the PCR. Assay: immunoSEQ multiplex PCR; the TCRdb copy retains only in-frame clones and omits some. The sample totals some 84,000 clones. Sequencing used PBMCs. This clonotype was sampled from a man aged 50-59 years in good health and CMV-seronegative. The chain combines TRBV19 with TRBJ2-7; D possibly corresponds to TRBD2 (6 bases). The CDR3 protein is CASEDNRGYEQYF. CDR3 sequence (DNA): TGTGCCAGTGAAGATAATCGGGGGTACGAGCAGTACTTC.